This T cell receptor (beta chain) comes out of a study of T cell responses to AZD1222 COVID-19 vaccine. TCRdb's copy holds only in-frame clones and misses some; the assay was immunoSEQ multiplex PCR. The sample lists around 78,000 clones, more than 75% occurring once. This TCR came from an adult in good health. Sequenced material: peripheral blood, taken on day 0 of AZD1222 vaccination.

This CDR3 reads CASSYSGHEQFF. CDR3 bases: TGTGCCAGCAGTTACTCGGGTCATGAGCAGTTCTTC. The rearrangement joins TRBV6-5 to TRBJ2-1, with no clear D. The ends were cut back, 0 bases at V and 8 bases at J, with 5 bases in the middle. This CDR3 is 12 amino acids long. Germline V CDR1 and CDR2: MNHEY, SVGAGI.